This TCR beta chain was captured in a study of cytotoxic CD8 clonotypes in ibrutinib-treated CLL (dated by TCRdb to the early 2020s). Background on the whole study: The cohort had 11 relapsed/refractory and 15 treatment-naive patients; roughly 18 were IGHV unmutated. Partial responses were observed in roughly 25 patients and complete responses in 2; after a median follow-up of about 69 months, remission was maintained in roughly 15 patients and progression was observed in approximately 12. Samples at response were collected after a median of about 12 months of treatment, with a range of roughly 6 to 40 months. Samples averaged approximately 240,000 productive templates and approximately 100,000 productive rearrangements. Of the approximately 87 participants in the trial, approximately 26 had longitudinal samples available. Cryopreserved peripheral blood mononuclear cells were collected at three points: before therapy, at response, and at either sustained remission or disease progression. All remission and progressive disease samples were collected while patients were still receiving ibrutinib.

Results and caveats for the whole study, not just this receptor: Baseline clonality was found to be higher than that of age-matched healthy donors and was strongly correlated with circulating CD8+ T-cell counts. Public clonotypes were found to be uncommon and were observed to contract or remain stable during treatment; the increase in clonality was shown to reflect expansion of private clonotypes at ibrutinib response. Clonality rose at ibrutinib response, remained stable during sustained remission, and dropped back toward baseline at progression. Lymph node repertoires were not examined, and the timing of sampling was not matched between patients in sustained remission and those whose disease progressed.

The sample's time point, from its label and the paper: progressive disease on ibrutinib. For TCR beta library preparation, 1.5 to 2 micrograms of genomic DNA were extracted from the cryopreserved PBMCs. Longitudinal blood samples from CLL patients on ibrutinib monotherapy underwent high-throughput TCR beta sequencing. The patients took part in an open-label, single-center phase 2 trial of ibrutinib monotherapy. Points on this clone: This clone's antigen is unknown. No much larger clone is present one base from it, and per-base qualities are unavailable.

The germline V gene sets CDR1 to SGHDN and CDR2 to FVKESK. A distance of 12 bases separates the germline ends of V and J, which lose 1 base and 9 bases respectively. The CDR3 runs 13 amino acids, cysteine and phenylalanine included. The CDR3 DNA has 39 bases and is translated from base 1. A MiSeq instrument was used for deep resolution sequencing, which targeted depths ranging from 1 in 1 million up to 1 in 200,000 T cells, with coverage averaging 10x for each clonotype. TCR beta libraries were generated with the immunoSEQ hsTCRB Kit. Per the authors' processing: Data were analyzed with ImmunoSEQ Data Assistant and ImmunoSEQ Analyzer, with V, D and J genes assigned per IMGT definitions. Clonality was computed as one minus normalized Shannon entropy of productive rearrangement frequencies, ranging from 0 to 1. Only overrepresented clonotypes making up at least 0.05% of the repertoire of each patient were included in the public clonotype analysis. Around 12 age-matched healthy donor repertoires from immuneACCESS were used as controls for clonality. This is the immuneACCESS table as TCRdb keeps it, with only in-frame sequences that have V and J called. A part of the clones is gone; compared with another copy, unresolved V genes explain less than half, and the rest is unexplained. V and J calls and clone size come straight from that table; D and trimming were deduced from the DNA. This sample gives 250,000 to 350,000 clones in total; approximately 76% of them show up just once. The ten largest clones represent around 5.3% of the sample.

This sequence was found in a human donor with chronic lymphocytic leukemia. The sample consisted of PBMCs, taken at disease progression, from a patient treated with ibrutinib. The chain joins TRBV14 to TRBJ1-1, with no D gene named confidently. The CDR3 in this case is CASSQVRESKAFF. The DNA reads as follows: TGTGCCAGCAGCCAAGTCCGGGAGAGCAAAGCTTTCTTT.